One T cell receptor (beta chain) is described in this entry. Its antigen remains unidentified. This sample was taken from a study of cytomegalovirus exposure and HLA in healthy donors. Study information: Among the roughly 380 donors who were genotyped, approximately 76% fell in the genetic ancestry cluster that is associated with self-reported Caucasian donors. The study, taken as a whole, reports: Data from an earlier analysis indicated that most TCR beta V segments were productive either about 87% or about 30% of the time.

At sampling all donors were nominally healthy, likely with unrecorded immune exposures. The PCR contained 60 Vbeta and 13 Jbeta primers. Sequencing was performed with immunoSEQ multiplex PCR; in TCRdb, only in-frame clones are kept and a portion is missing. Among around 150,000 clones listed, 70% to 80% were seen once. Germline CDR1 is LNHNV and CDR2 is YYDKDF (reference sequence). With 3 bases removed from V and 8 bases from J, the gap between germline ends came to 8 bases. The CDR3 length is 12 residues. The sample consisted of PBMCs. This TCR was sampled from a male donor in good health and CMV-seronegative. The V call is TRBV15, the J call TRBJ2-1; possibly TRBD1 for D (5 bases). The CDR3: CATSRGRYEQFF. The CDR3 region has the DNA TGTGCCACCAGCAGGGGGCGTTATGAGCAGTTCTTC.